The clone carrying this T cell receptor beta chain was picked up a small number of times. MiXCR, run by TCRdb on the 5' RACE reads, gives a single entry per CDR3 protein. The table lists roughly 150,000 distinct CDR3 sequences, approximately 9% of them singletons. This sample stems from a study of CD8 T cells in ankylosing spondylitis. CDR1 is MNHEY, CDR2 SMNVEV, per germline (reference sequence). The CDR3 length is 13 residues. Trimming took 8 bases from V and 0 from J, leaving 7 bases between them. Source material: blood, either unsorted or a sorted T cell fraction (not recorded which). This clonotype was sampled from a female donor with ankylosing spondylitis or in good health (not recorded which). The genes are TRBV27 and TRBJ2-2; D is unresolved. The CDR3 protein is CASQETNTGELFF. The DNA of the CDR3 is TGTGCCAGCCAGGAGACGAACACCGGGGAGCTGTTTTTT.